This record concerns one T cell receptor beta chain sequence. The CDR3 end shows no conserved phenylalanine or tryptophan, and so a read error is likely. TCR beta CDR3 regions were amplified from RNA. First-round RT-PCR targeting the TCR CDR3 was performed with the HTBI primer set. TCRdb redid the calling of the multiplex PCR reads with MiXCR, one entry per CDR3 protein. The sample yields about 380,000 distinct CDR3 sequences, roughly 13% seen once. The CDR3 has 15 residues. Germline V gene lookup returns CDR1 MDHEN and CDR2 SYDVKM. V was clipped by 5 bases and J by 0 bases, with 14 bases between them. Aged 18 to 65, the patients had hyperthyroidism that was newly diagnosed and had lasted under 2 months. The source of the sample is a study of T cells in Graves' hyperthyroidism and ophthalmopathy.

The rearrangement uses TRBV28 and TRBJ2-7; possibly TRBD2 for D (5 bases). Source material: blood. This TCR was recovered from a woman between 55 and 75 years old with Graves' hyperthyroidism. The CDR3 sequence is CASSNPGISSYEQYL. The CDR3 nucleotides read TGTGCCAGCAGTAACCCCGGGATCTCCTCCTACGAGCAGTACCTC.